A single sample gave rise to the 27 T cell receptor beta chains below, sequenced in a study of CD8 T cells in ankylosing spondylitis. TCRdb passed the 5' RACE reads through MiXCR, listing each CDR3 protein once. The table includes some 330,000 distinct CDR3 sequences, roughly 8% detected once. What these receptors recognize is not known. Study-wide findings and caveats: What appeared characteristic of ankylosing spondylitis blood was a TCR beta motif of fewer than ten highly homologous variants.

Sequencing used blood, either unsorted or a sorted T cell fraction (not recorded which). These receptors were collected from a male donor with ankylosing spondylitis.

This clonotype has more than one count but fewer than ten. This chain joins TRBV14 and TRBJ2-1; D call uncertain. With 0 bases removed from V and 2 bases from J, the gap between germline ends came to 5 bases. CDR3 length: 14 residues. Germline CDR1 and CDR2: SGHDN and FVKESK. CDR3 loop: CASSQDSTYNEQFF. CDR3 sequence (DNA): TGTGCCAGCAGCCAAGATTCGACCTACAATGAGCAGTTCTTC.

The chain uses TRBV4-1 and TRBJ2-7, with TRBD1 matching over 9 bases. The germline V gene encodes CDR1 MGHRA and CDR2 YSYEKL. The V segment lost 1 base and the J segment 2 bases; nucleotides outside the gene matches: 6. CDR3 length: 16 amino acids. CDR3 nucleotide sequence: TGCGCCAGCAGCCAAGCGACAGGGGGGAAAGCCTACGAGCAGTACTTC. Protein: CASSQATGGKAYEQYF.

In its sample, this clonotype was seen many times. The junction does not match germline at one end; this may be a read error. The gene calls are TRBV29-1 and TRBJ1-1; no clear D. CDR1 SQVTM and CDR2 ANQGSEA come from the germline V gene. The CDR3 runs to 13 residues. The DNA of the CDR3 is TGCAGCGTTGAAGAAAGGGAGGGAACTGAAGTTTTCTTT. This codes for CSVEEREGTEVFF.

This clonotype was picked up a small number of times. The rearrangement links TRBV2 to TRBJ2-1; no reliable D call. This CDR3 region has 13 residues. V was shortened by 5 bases and J by 6 bases, with 11 bases between the two germline ends. Per the germline V gene, CDR1 is SNHLY and CDR2 is FYNNEI. CDR3 sequence (DNA): TGTGCCAGCAGTTCGAAATCGGCCAATGAGCAGTTCTTC. It yields the protein CASSSKSANEQFF.

This clonotype was picked up many times. This sequence joins TRBV9 and TRBJ1-1; 7 nucleotides agree with TRBD1. This CDR3 contains 14 residues. In germline, CDR1 is SGDLS, CDR2 YYNGEE. V shed 3 bases, J shed 1 base, and the junction held 3 bases outside the gene matches. CDR3 in amino acids: CASSGGTANTEAFF. In DNA form, the CDR3 reads TGTGCCAGCAGCGGGGGGACAGCGAACACTGAAGCTTTCTTT.

This clonotype has ten or more counts. The rearrangement uses TRBV5-1 and TRBJ1-1; tentatively, D is TRBD1 (6 bases). CDR3 length: 14 residues. Trimming removed 0 bases from V and 3 bases from J, with 9 bases in between. Germline loops: CDR1 SGHRS, CDR2 YFSETQ. CDR3 sequence: CASSLETGYTEAFF. CDR3 sequence (DNA): TGCGCCAGCAGCTTGGAAACAGGGTACACTGAAGCTTTCTTT.

The rearrangement uses TRBV5-1 and TRBJ2-3; D is possibly TRBD1 (6 bases). V shed 0 bases and J shed 1 base, with 12 bases lying between them. The CDR3 is 16 amino acids. Germline V gene data show CDR1 as SGHRS and CDR2 as YFSETQ. CDR3 loop: CASSLEGVIGTDTQYF. CDR3 sequence (DNA): TGCGCCAGCAGCTTGGAGGGGGTGATCGGCACAGATACGCAGTATTTT.

This clonotype has at least ten counts. The rearrangement links TRBV6-2 or TRBV6-3 to TRBJ2-2; unclear D gene. CDR3 length equals 17 residues. Germline assignment: CDR1 MNHEY and CDR2 SVGEGT. V was trimmed by 7 bases and J by 2 bases, leaving 20 bases between them. DNA of the CDR3: TGTGCCAGCACCTACAGTATGGTTTTCACAAACACCGGGGAGCTGTTTTTT. Amino acid sequence: CASTYSMVFTNTGELFF.

The chain employs TRBV7-9 and TRBJ2-1; D may be TRBD2 (5 bases). The germline CDR1 and CDR2 sequences are SEHNR and FQNEAQ (reference sequence). V was clipped by 5 bases and J by 6 bases, with 14 bases between them. The CDR3 length is 14 residues. The DNA of the CDR3 is TGTGCCAGCAGCCCCCCGGTGGGGAGCAATGAGCAGTTCTTC. As protein: CASSPPVGSNEQFF.

The chain uses TRBV6-2 or TRBV6-3 and TRBJ2-3, with D possibly TRBD2 on 5 matching bases. Germline V gene data show CDR1 as MNHEY and CDR2 as SVGEGT. Deletions cut 0 bases from V and 13 bases from J, with 23 bases between. This CDR3 contains 16 residues. This chain's CDR3 is CASSYSGLASPLDKYF. For the CDR3, the DNA is TGTGCCAGCAGTTACTCCGGGCTCGCTAGCCCCCTTGATAAGTATTTT.

This chain connects TRBV6-2 or TRBV6-3 to TRBJ1-2; D is ambiguous. V lost 4 bases and J lost 7, with 10 bases in between. The CDR3 length is 12 residues. Looked up from germline, CDR1 is MNHEY and CDR2 is SVGEGT. CDR3 amino acids: CASSSHGTGYTF. As DNA, the CDR3 is TGTGCCAGCAGTTCCCACGGAACTGGCTACACCTTC.

The chain joins TRBV20-1 to TRBJ1-6; no firm D call. This CDR3 is 17 amino acids long. Looked up from germline, CDR1 is DFQATT and CDR2 is SNEGSKA (reference sequence). Trimming took off 2 bases at V and 2 bases at J, with 16 bases between the two ends. CDR3 in amino acids: CSARPPASNPYNSPLHF. CDR3 DNA sequence: TGCAGTGCTAGACCCCCCGCCAGTAACCCCTATAATTCACCCCTCCACTTT.

A few counts support this clonotype. The chain couples TRBV13 to TRBJ2-7; D remains unclear. The CDR3 is 12 amino acids. Per germline, CDR1 PRHDT and CDR2 FYEKMQ (reference sequence). V was cut by 5 bases and J by 5 bases, with 10 bases left in between. The CDR3 bases are TGTGCCAGCAGCCATCCGTCCCACGAGCAGTACTTC. This codes for CASSHPSHEQYF.

Ten or more counts support this clonotype. The CDR3 protein is CASSPWEDTQYF. In nucleotides, the CDR3 is TGCGCCAGCAGCCCTTGGGAAGATACGCAGTATTTT. This sequence joins TRBV5-1 and TRBJ2-3; D is ambiguous. The CDR3 is made up of 12 amino acids. Per germline, CDR1 SGHRS and CDR2 YFSETQ. V was clipped by 4 bases and J by 5 bases, with 8 bases between them.

This clonotype was counted only a few times. V usage is TRBV15 and J usage is TRBJ2-3; 9 bases line up with TRBD1. Trimming removed 3 bases from V and 13 bases from J; junction bases left unmatched: 17. The germline V gene encodes CDR1 LNHNV and CDR2 YYDKDF (reference sequence). The CDR3 spans 16 residues. CDR3 sequence: CATSRGQGVSQFLEYF. For the CDR3, the DNA is TGTGCCACCAGCAGGGGACAGGGTGTTAGCCAGTTCTTGGAGTATTTT.

There are a few counts of this clonotype. The chain links TRBV28 to TRBJ2-1; TRBD1 aligns across 9 bases. CDR1 MDHEN and CDR2 SYDVKM come from the germline V gene. The ends lost 1 base at V and 4 bases at J; junction bases unmatched: 5. The CDR3 is 16 amino acids. The CDR3 loop reads CASSLLDRGRYNEQFF. The DNA of the CDR3 is TGTGCCAGCAGTTTATTAGACAGGGGGAGATACAATGAGCAGTTCTTC.

J is TRBJ2-7 and V is TRBV29-1; 13 nucleotides agree with TRBD2. Germline lookup yields CDR1 SQVTM and CDR2 ANQGSEA. The CDR3 covers 15 residues. With V trimmed by 6 bases and J by 6 bases, 11 bases remained unmatched. CDR3 sequence (DNA): TGCAGCGTCGCCGGGGGGACTAGCGGGACGAGCGAGCAGTACTTC. Protein product: CSVAGGTSGTSEQYF.

This clonotype was counted between two and nine times. The CDR3 loop reads CASSYSSKHNEQFF. The CDR3 DNA is TGTGCCAGCAGTTACTCTAGTAAGCACAATGAGCAGTTCTTC. The chain uses TRBV6-5 and TRBJ2-1; D unresolved. The CDR3 consists of 14 residues. V was trimmed by 0 bases and J by 5 bases, leaving 8 bases between them. Germline loops: CDR1 MNHEY, CDR2 SVGAGI.

This clonotype has more than one count but fewer than ten. The V gene is TRBV10-3, the J gene TRBJ2-7, with D possibly being TRBD2 (5 bases). Germline CDR1 and CDR2: ENHRY and SYGVKD. The CDR3 has 14 residues. Trimming removed 8 bases from V and 3 bases from J, with 17 bases in between. The CDR3 bases are TGTGCCATCCAACGAACTAGGGATGGCTACGAGCAGTACTTC. Protein: CAIQRTRDGYEQYF.

The chain recombines TRBV5-1 with TRBJ2-1, with 10 bases aligning to TRBD2. After removal of 0 bases from V and 7 bases from J, the junction contained 7 bases not matched to a gene. Germline V lookup: CDR1 SGHRS, CDR2 YFSETQ. The CDR3 consists of 16 residues. CDR3 sequence (DNA): TGCGCCAGCAGCTTGGCCCCTAGCGGGAGTTTGAATGAGCAGTTCTTC. Amino acid sequence: CASSLAPSGSLNEQFF.

This clonotype was seen a handful of times. The chain has TRBV4-2 and TRBJ2-7, with TRBD2 identical over 8 bases. The CDR3 covers 16 residues. Losses at the gene ends were 3 bases for V and 0 bases for J; bases not matched to a gene: 7. CDR1 and CDR2 from the germline V gene are LGHNA and YNFKEQ. CDR3 sequence (DNA): TGTGCCAGCAGCCACCTCAGCGGGGGAAGCTCCTACGAGCAGTACTTC. The encoded protein is CASSHLSGGSSYEQYF.

To note about this clonotype: A junction boundary mismatches the germline segment, possibly from a read error. Written as DNA, the CDR3 is TGTGCCAGCAGTCCATACAGGGGTGCAACTAATGGAAAACTGTTTTTT. It codes for CASSPYRGATNGKLFF. The chain is built from TRBV28 and TRBJ1-4; 7 bases are a match to TRBD1. Germline V gene data show CDR1 as MDHEN and CDR2 as SYDVKM. The CDR3 contains 16 residues.

There are a few counts of this clonotype. The chain carries TRBV6-5 and TRBJ2-5; TRBD2 agrees at 7 bases. In germline, CDR1 is MNHEY, CDR2 SVGAGI. This CDR3 region has 13 residues. J lost 7 bases, V lost 5 bases, and 7 bases had no gene match. CDR3 sequence reads: CASSTSVSGTQYF. CDR3 DNA: TGTGCCAGCAGTACTAGCGTCTCGGGGACCCAGTACTTC.

This clonotype was counted ten times or more. V is TRBV20-1 and J is TRBJ1-1; D uncertain. Germline V gene data show CDR1 as DFQATT and CDR2 as SNEGSKA (reference sequence). V was clipped by 3 bases and J by 3 bases, with 5 bases between them. The CDR3 length is 11 residues. The CDR3 loop reads CSASLHTEAFF. The CDR3 nucleotides are TGCAGTGCTAGTCTGCACACTGAAGCTTTCTTT.

V and J are TRBV7-2 and TRBJ2-5, with 10 positions matching TRBD2. The CDR3 has 14 residues. The trim removed 7 bases at V and 5 bases at J, leaving 7 bases unmatched. The V gene's germline CDR1 is SGHTA and CDR2 FQGNSA. The chain's CDR3 is CASKDLAGVETQYF. In nucleotides, the CDR3 is TGTGCCAGCAAAGATCTAGCGGGGGTTGAGACCCAGTACTTC.

The table lists this clonotype with a few counts. The V gene is TRBV7-8, the J gene TRBJ1-5; TRBD1 might be the D (6 bases). The V and J ends lost 6 bases and 3 bases respectively, with 21 bases between them. The CDR3 runs 17 residues. Germline CDR1 SGHVS, CDR2 FQNEAQ. The CDR3: CASSTSVGGGDNQPQHF. The DNA of the CDR3 is TGTGCCAGCAGTACCAGTGTGGGAGGGGGTGACAATCAGCCCCAGCATTTT.

This clonotype was counted many times. The rearrangement joins TRBV29-1 to TRBJ2-3; weak D call: TRBD1 (6 bases). CDR1 and CDR2 (germline): SQVTM, ANQGSEA. V was cut by 4 bases and J by 1 base, with 6 bases left in between. The CDR3 length is 12 residues. CDR3 region: CSVAGGTDTQYF. The CDR3 DNA follows: TGCAGCGTTGCAGGGGGCACAGATACGCAGTATTTT.